Described below is a single T cell receptor beta chain sequence and its context. The antigen remains unidentified. The data were taken from a study of cytomegalovirus exposure and HLA in healthy donors. General study points: TRBV6-2, TRBV6-3 and some other V segments were excluded as indistinguishable. Later genetic work tied a missense DCLRE1C variant to beta-chain V and J trimming.

The PCR employed 60 Vbeta primers together with 13 Jbeta primers. Profiled with immunoSEQ multiplex PCR; TCRdb holds only in-frame clones, not every one. The sample carries around 140,000 clones, 65% to 80% recorded once. CDR3 length equals 14 residues. CDR1 and CDR2 (germline): SGHVS, FQNEAQ. Between the trimmed V and J ends, which lost 3 bases and 2 bases, there was a span of 11 bases. The rearrangement uses TRBV7-8 and TRBJ2-7; D not certain. The specimen was PBMCs. The source is a man between 35 and 55 years old in good health and CMV-seropositive. The CDR3 sequence is CASSLRLTPYEQYF. For the CDR3, the DNA is TGTGCCAGCAGCTTGAGACTGACCCCCTACGAGCAGTACTTC.